The 10 T cell receptor beta chains in this list originate from one sample, sequenced in a study of T cells in tuberculosis. Clones were read by immunoSEQ multiplex PCR, and TCRdb kept only the in-frame ones, dropping some. The data hold fewer than 35,000 clones, with roughly 96% observed a single time. The source material was PBMCs. The receptors were sampled from a donor aged 10-29 years with latent tuberculosis or without tuberculosis infection.

The J gene is TRBJ2-3, the V gene TRBV5-4; 13 bases align to TRBD2. Looked up from germline, CDR1 is SGHNT and CDR2 is YYREEE (reference sequence). V shed 3 bases and J 6 bases; nucleotides not matched to a gene: 10. The CDR3 runs to 17 residues. The CDR3 DNA reads as TGTGCCAGCAGCTCGCGCCTGACTAGCGGGGGGTCCGATACGCAGTATTTT. Amino acids: CASSSRLTSGGSDTQYF.

V is TRBV4-1 and J is TRBJ1-2; TRBD1 aligns across 8 bases. V was pared by 1 base and J by 4 bases, with 8 bases of the junction left unmatched. The CDR3 contains 16 residues. Germline V gives CDR1 MGHRA, CDR2 YSYEKL. The CDR3 bases are TGCGCCAGCAGCCAAGTCTTGACAGGGGAGGGCTATGGCTACACCTTC. Encoded protein: CASSQVLTGEGYGYTF.

This rearrangement joins TRBV2 to TRBJ2-7; perhaps TRBD1 as D (5 bases). V was shortened by 4 bases and J by 2 bases, with 15 bases between the two germline ends. This CDR3 spans 15 amino acids. CDR1 and CDR2 from the germline V gene are SNHLY and FYNNEI. CDR3 sequence reads: CASSGVGQQPYEQYF. CDR3 sequence (DNA): TGTGCCAGCAGTGGGGTCGGACAACAACCCTACGAGCAGTACTTC.

V is TRBV29-1 and J is TRBJ2-3; 7 positions match TRBD2. V dropped 6 bases and J dropped 5; count of bases not matched to a gene: 14. The germline CDR1 and CDR2 sequences are SQVTM and ANQGSEA. The CDR3 is 15 amino acids. In DNA form, the CDR3 reads TGCAGCGTGGTTAAGCGGGGAGGGCCTGGAGATACGCAGTATTTT. Translated: CSVVKRGGPGDTQYF.

The chain carries TRBV18 and TRBJ1-1; no reliable D call. Germline CDR1 is KGHSH and CDR2 is LQKENI. Trimming stripped 8 bases from V and 7 bases from J, with 11 bases between. The CDR3 has 11 amino acids. The CDR3 DNA follows: TGTGCCAGCGCGACGGGTTTTGAAGCTTTCTTT. Its protein is CASATGFEAFF.

The chain is built from TRBV4-3 and TRBJ2-5, with D maybe TRBD2 (5 bases). V lost 0 bases to trimming and J lost 5 bases, with 19 bases between them. Germline V lookup: CDR1 LGHNA, CDR2 YSLEER. The CDR3 sequence is 17 residues long. The CDR3 DNA reads as TGCGCCAGCAGCCAAGATAGGGTCAATAGCGTCGATGAGACCCAGTACTTC. This codes for CASSQDRVNSVDETQYF.

The V and J genes are TRBV7-8 and TRBJ2-5, with 11 bases fitting TRBD2. CDR1 is SGHVS, CDR2 FQNEAQ, per germline. With 5 bases clipped from V and 5 bases from J, the junction kept 7 bases outside the gene matches. The length of the CDR3 is 15 residues. The CDR3 DNA reads TGTGCCAGCAGCACCATAGCGGGAGGGCCGGAGACCCAGTACTTC. Translating gives CASSTIAGGPETQYF.

The rearrangement uses TRBV11-2 and TRBJ1-3; 11 bases align to TRBD1. The CDR3 spans 15 residues. Unmatched junction bases numbered 4, after V lost 5 bases and J lost 4 bases. Looked up from germline, CDR1 is SGHAT and CDR2 is FQNNGV. This chain's CDR3 is CASSPDRGPGNTIYF. The CDR3, as DNA: TGTGCCAGCAGCCCGGACAGGGGGCCGGGAAACACCATATATTTT.

This chain uses TRBV2 with TRBJ2-1; 12 positions agree with TRBD2. With V trimmed by 5 bases and J by 10 bases, 9 bases remained unmatched. The CDR3 totals 15 residues. CDR1 is SNHLY and CDR2 is FYNNEI in the germline V gene. CDR3 in DNA: TGTGCCAGCAGTCCACGGACTAGCGGGGTAGAGGAGCAGTTCTTC. As protein: CASSPRTSGVEEQFF.

The gene calls are TRBV7-2 and TRBJ1-1; TRBD1 matches at 8 bases. Losses at the gene ends were 4 bases for V and 7 bases for J; bases not matched to a gene: 14. The CDR3 runs 16 residues. CDR1 is SGHTA, CDR2 FQGNSA, per germline. Written as DNA, the CDR3 is TGTGCCAGCAGCTCCAGGTCGAGGACAGGGAGTTTTGAAGCTTTCTTT. Translation: CASSSRSRTGSFEAFF.